This T cell receptor beta chain was profiled in a study of response to subunit inactivated influenza vaccine. Study results and limitations: Every seasonal influenza vaccination brings in few new T cells, the authors suggested.

This clonotype was observed at least ten times. Its antigen is currently unknown. With 5 bases removed from V and 4 bases from J, the gap between germline ends came to 11 bases. The CDR3 extends over 13 amino acids. TCRdb called the RT-PCR reads again in MiXCR, with one record for every CDR3 protein. Here the sample spans a few hundred thousand distinct CDR3 sequences, about a fifth being singletons. The sample in question was PBMCs from blood, obtained less than 22 months after vaccination. The chain carries TRBV12-3 or TRBV12-4 and TRBJ1-2; D is uncertain. The origin of this receptor is a man between 50 and 75 years old who received an inactivated influenza vaccine. In nucleotides, the CDR3 is TGTGCCAGCAGTCGCATATTCTCCTATGGCTACACCTTC. Translated, it gives CASSRIFSYGYTF.